This passage covers 30 T cell receptor beta chains from one sample sequenced in a study of Ad26.COV2.S vaccination and SARS-CoV-2 variants. Sequencing used immunoSEQ multiplex PCR; TCRdb keeps in-frame clones, though not all of them. This table holds under 300,000 clones, around nine tenths found once. Treatment defined: roughly 18 received Ad26.COV2.S at low or high dose, single or two shots; five or six received placebo; per-sample allocation not given. Repertoires come from day 63 after the first vaccine or placebo injection. The sample here was peripheral blood, taken in a trial of Ad26.COV2.S vaccine versus placebo. These receptor sequences come from a person between 18 and 60 years old who received the Ad26.COV2.S COVID-19 vaccine or a placebo.

The V gene is TRBV6-5, the J gene TRBJ2-2, with D perhaps TRBD2 (5 bases). This CDR3 is built from 13 residues. The V end was cut by 6 bases, the J end by 3 bases, with 8 bases between. Germline V gives CDR1 MNHEY, CDR2 SVGAGI. The CDR3 is CASSRGYTGELFF. DNA of the CDR3: TGTGCCAGCAGCCGGGGTTACACCGGGGAGCTGTTTTTT.

J is TRBJ1-5 and V is TRBV4-2; D might be TRBD1 (5 bases). The CDR3 totals 16 residues. The ends were cut back, 0 bases at V and 6 bases at J, with 15 bases in the middle. Per the germline V gene, CDR1 is LGHNA and CDR2 is YNFKEQ. The CDR3 coding sequence is TGTGCCAGCAGCCAAGATAGGGCAGGGCGTGGTCAGCCCCAGCATTTT. As protein: CASSQDRAGRGQPQHF.

The CDR3 nucleotides read TGTGCCAGCAGCAGTGGACAGATATATGGCTACACCTTC. Amino acids: CASSSGQIYGYTF. The J gene is TRBJ1-2, the V gene TRBV14; perhaps TRBD1 as D (6 bases). The CDR3 totals 13 residues. Trimming stripped 5 bases from V and 5 bases from J, with 12 bases between. CDR1 is SGHDN and CDR2 is FVKESK in the germline V gene.

This clone was seen a handful of times. This rearrangement joins TRBV6-2 or TRBV6-3 to TRBJ2-2, with a tentative D call TRBD2 (5 bases). Germline V gives CDR1 MNHEY, CDR2 SVGEGT. The V end was cut by 4 bases, the J end by 3 bases, with 9 bases between. This CDR3 is 14 amino acids long. The CDR3 DNA follows: TGTGCCAGCAGTTCCCGACTATACACCGGGGAGCTGTTTTTT. Amino acid sequence: CASSSRLYTGELFF.

The J gene is TRBJ1-1, the V gene TRBV10-2; D is undetermined. V was clipped by 0 bases and J by 7 bases, with 9 bases between them. Germline V gene lookup returns CDR1 WSHSY and CDR2 SAAADI. The CDR3 is made up of 13 amino acids. The CDR3 DNA follows: TGCGCCAGCAGTGAGTCAGTCGGCGGTGAAGCTTTCTTT. Residues: CASSESVGGEAFF.

The V call is TRBV7-9, the J call TRBJ2-1, with D possibly being TRBD1 or TRBD2 (5 bases each). V was clipped by 5 bases and J by 14 bases, with 13 bases between them. CDR1 SEHNR and CDR2 FQNEAQ come from the germline V gene (reference sequence). CDR3 length equals 11 residues. In DNA form, the CDR3 reads TGTGCCAGCAGCACCAGAGGGGCAGAGTTCTTC. Translating it yields CASSTRGAEFF. Filled out from reference TRBV7-9 and TRBJ2-1, the complete variable domain reads DTGVSQNPRHKITKRGQNVTFRCDPISEHNRLYWYRQTLGQGPEFLTYFQNEAQLEKSRLLSDRFSAERPKGSFSTLEIQRTEQGDSAMYLCASSTRGAEFFGPGTRLTVL.

The chain is built from TRBV12-5 and TRBJ2-2; 7 bases fit TRBD1. There are 15 residues in the CDR3. Losses at the gene ends were 6 bases for V and 5 bases for J; bases not matched to a gene: 9. Germline CDR1 is LGHNT and CDR2 is FRNRAP. CDR3 sequence reads: CASGYRGTDTGELFF. CDR3 sequence (DNA): TGTGCTAGTGGGTACAGGGGCACGGATACCGGGGAGCTGTTTTTT.

V gene TRBV15 combines with J gene TRBJ1-1; possible D gene TRBD1, 6 bases. From germline, CDR1 is LNHNV and CDR2 YYDKDF (reference sequence). The V and J ends lost 5 bases and 0 bases respectively, with 13 bases between them. CDR3 length: 15 amino acids. CDR3 sequence: CATSGDRWMNTEAFF. The CDR3 DNA is TGTGCCACCAGCGGTGACAGGTGGATGAACACTGAAGCTTTCTTT.

The chain combines TRBV7-2 with TRBJ2-1; D remains ambiguous. V dropped 7 bases and J dropped 4 bases, with 11 bases sitting between them. This CDR3 region has 13 residues. Looked up from germline, CDR1 is SGHTA and CDR2 is FQGNSA. CDR3 sequence: CASNLTPYNEQFF. The CDR3 bases are TGTGCCAGCAACCTAACACCTTACAATGAGCAGTTCTTC.

On this clone itself: At one end the junction does not follow the germline gene, possibly because of a read error. This chain uses TRBV4-3 with TRBJ1-5; perhaps TRBD1 as D (6 bases). Germline V gene lookup returns CDR1 LGHNA and CDR2 YSLEER. The CDR3 is 15 residues long. The CDR3 DNA sequence: TGCGCCAGCAGCCAAGGTGTCAGGGGCAACCAGCCCCAGCATTTT. This gives the protein CASSQGVRGNQPQHF.

The chain has TRBV30 and TRBJ1-2; D is possibly TRBD1 (6 bases). The CDR3 is made up of 17 amino acids. Germline CDR1 is GTSNPN and CDR2 is SVGIG (reference sequence). Between the trimmed V and J ends, which lost 0 bases and 4 bases, there was a span of 21 bases. The DNA for the CDR3 is TGTGCCTGGAGTGTACAGTATCCCCTACGGGGGGCCTATGGCTACACCTTC. It codes for CAWSVQYPLRGAYGYTF.

V gene TRBV7-9 combines with J gene TRBJ2-5, with 7 bases lining up with TRBD1. Per germline, CDR1 SEHNR and CDR2 FQNEAQ (reference sequence). The CDR3 covers 15 residues. The V and J ends lost 4 bases and 2 bases, in that order; junction bases with no gene match: 7. CDR3 amino acids: CASSYRQGVQETQYF. The CDR3 coding sequence is TGTGCCAGCAGCTACCGACAGGGAGTTCAAGAGACCCAGTACTTC.

This clone was seen only once. The chain joins TRBV5-5 to TRBJ1-6; D might be TRBD1 (6 bases). The CDR3 totals 13 residues. Germline V gene lookup returns CDR1 SGHKS and CDR2 YYEKEE (reference sequence). V lost 0 bases and J 16 bases, leaving 14 bases between the germline ends. The CDR3 DNA is TGTGCCAGCAGCTTGGAGTTGTACAGGGCTCTCCACTTT. Amino acids: CASSLELYRALHF. The entire variable domain, with the rest obtained from reference TRBV5-5 and TRBJ1-6, is as follows: DAGVTQSPTHLIKTRGQQVTLRCSPISGHKSVSWYQQVLGQGPQFIFQYYEKEERGRGNFPDRFSARQFPNYSSELNVNALLLGDSALYLCASSLELYRALHFGNGTRLTVT.

The chain employs TRBV9 and TRBJ1-4; perhaps TRBD1 as D (5 bases). The ends were cut back, 3 bases at V and 10 bases at J, with 19 bases in the middle. Germline V gene data show CDR1 as SGDLS and CDR2 as YYNGEE. CDR3 length: 15 amino acids. The CDR3 is CASSGRRDARSKLFF. DNA for the CDR3: TGTGCCAGCAGCGGGAGACGGGACGCCAGATCAAAACTGTTTTTT.

The J gene is TRBJ2-1, the V gene TRBV7-6; TRBD2 matches at 10 bases. This CDR3 has 15 residues. V was pared by 5 bases and J by 6 bases, with 7 bases of the junction left unmatched. Germline V gene data show CDR1 as SGHVS and CDR2 as FNYEAQ. CDR3 DNA: TGTGCCAGCAGCCCTTATAGCGGGGGGCGCAATGAGCAGTTCTTC. This gives the protein CASSPYSGGRNEQFF.

The chain recombines TRBV3-1 (or the pseudogene TRBV3-2) with TRBJ2-1; 7 bases align to TRBD2. V lost 0 bases to trimming and J lost 0 bases; unmatched junction nucleotides: 11. Germline CDR1 reads LGHDT; CDR2 reads YNNKEL (reference sequence). The CDR3 runs to 19 residues. CDR3 coding DNA: TGTGCCAGCAGCCAAGATTGGGGACCTAGCGGTAGCTCCTACAATGAGCAGTTCTTC. It yields the protein CASSQDWGPSGSSYNEQFF.

The chain is built from TRBV6-5 and TRBJ1-1; 7 bases agree with TRBD1. From germline, CDR1 is MNHEY and CDR2 SVGAGI. The CDR3 consists of 12 residues. The junction had 9 bases not matched to a gene; V was cut back by 6 bases and J by 11 bases. The CDR3 spells CASSRGDSGAFF. The CDR3 DNA reads TGTGCCAGCAGCCGAGGGGACAGTGGGGCTTTCTTT.

V and J are TRBV7-3 and TRBJ2-5; possible D gene TRBD2, 6 bases. The CDR3 covers 13 residues. Germline assignment: CDR1 SGHTA and CDR2 FQGTGA. Deletions cut 5 bases from V and 2 bases from J, with 9 bases between. CDR3 residues: CASSVSGQETQYF. CDR3 nucleotide sequence: TGTGCCAGCAGCGTAAGCGGGCAAGAGACCCAGTACTTC.

The V call is TRBV19, the J call TRBJ1-1; 8 bases line up with TRBD1. CDR1 and CDR2 (germline): LNHDA, SQIVND (reference sequence). Germline trimming cut 4 bases from V and 5 bases from J; bases unmatched to any gene: 9. CDR3 length equals 15 residues. As DNA, the CDR3 is TGTGCCAGTAGTAGCCAAACAGGGGGAGATACTGAAGCTTTCTTT. It is translated as CASSSQTGGDTEAFF.

This clone was seen once. The rearrangement links TRBV5-4 to TRBJ2-3; 7 bases map to TRBD2. This CDR3 comprises 20 residues. CDR1 and CDR2 (germline): SGHNT, YYREEE (reference sequence). J gave up 2 bases and V 0 bases, and 18 bases lay outside the gene matches. DNA of the CDR3: TGTGCCAGCAGCTTGGAATGGGGAGCGGGATCCCAGGCCAACACAGATACGCAGTATTTT. It is translated as CASSLEWGAGSQANTDTQYF.

This clone showed up just once. The chain recombines TRBV24-1 with TRBJ2-2; the D gene could be TRBD1 or TRBD2 (5 bases each). The CDR3 is made up of 12 amino acids. CDR1 KGHDR and CDR2 SFDVKD come from the germline V gene. V was pared by 10 bases and J by 5 bases, with 10 bases between. The CDR3 loop is CATRGETGELFF. The CDR3 DNA sequence: TGTGCCACGAGAGGGGAAACCGGGGAGCTGTTTTTT.

V gene TRBV19 combines with J gene TRBJ2-5; a possible D gene is TRBD1 (7 bases). Trimming shortened V by 11 bases and J by 5 bases, and 18 bases separated the two germline ends. CDR1 and CDR2 from the germline V gene are LNHDA and SQIVND (reference sequence). This CDR3 is built from 13 residues. CDR3: CASRQGGVETQYF. The DNA for the CDR3 is TGTGCCTCGAGACAGGGAGGTGTGGAGACCCAGTACTTC.

J is TRBJ2-5 and V is TRBV2, with D possibly TRBD1 on 6 matching bases. The germline V gene has CDR1 SNHLY and CDR2 FYNNEI. The CDR3 has 11 residues. V was clipped by 4 bases and J by 10 bases, with 10 bases between them. CDR3 in DNA: TGTGCCAGCAGTGGGAGACAGGTCCAGTACTTC. Amino acids: CASSGRQVQYF.

This sequence joins TRBV7-9 and TRBJ1-2; D remains unclear. The CDR3 has 16 amino acids. Deletions cut 3 bases from V and 5 bases from J, with 19 bases between. The germline V gene encodes CDR1 SEHNR and CDR2 FQNEAQ (reference sequence). The CDR3 sequence: CASSFGSLFEGYGYTF. The CDR3 DNA sequence: TGTGCCAGCAGCTTCGGAAGTTTATTTGAGGGATATGGCTACACCTTC.

This chain links TRBV19 with TRBJ1-4, with TRBD1 matching 7 bases. The ends lost 3 bases at V and 14 bases at J; junction bases unmatched: 15. The germline CDR1 and CDR2 sequences are LNHDA and SQIVND (reference sequence). The CDR3 is 15 residues long. CDR3 DNA sequence: TGTGCCAGTAGTATGGCGCTCCTGACAGGGCGACAGCTGTTTTTT. Protein sequence: CASSMALLTGRQLFF.

This chain uses TRBV5-1 with TRBJ2-5; 7 bases map to TRBD2. V gave up 4 bases and J gave up 5 bases; unmatched junction bases: 8. Germline CDR1 SGHRS, CDR2 YFSETQ. CDR3 length: 14 amino acids. CDR3 DNA sequence: TGCGCCAGCAGCCCCGGGACTATGAGGGAGACCCAGTACTTC. Translation gives CASSPGTMRETQYF. The complete variable domain, with remaining parts taken from reference TRBV5-1 and TRBJ2-5, reads KAGVTQTPRYLIKTRGQQVTLSCSPISGHRSVSWYQQTPGQGLQFLFEYFSETQRNKGNFPGRFSGRQFSNSRSEMNVSTLELGDSALYLCASSPGTMRETQYFGPGTRLLVL.

The chain recombines TRBV4-3 with TRBJ2-2, with D hard to call. Trimming took 1 base from V and 0 from J, leaving 3 bases between them. CDR1 and CDR2 from the germline V gene are LGHNA and YSLEER. This CDR3 has 14 amino acids. CDR3 DNA: TGCGCCAGCAGCCAAGCTCCGAACACCGGGGAGCTGTTTTTT. Its protein product is CASSQAPNTGELFF.

This clone was detected only a few times. This chain joins TRBV5-1 and TRBJ2-3; tentatively, D is TRBD1 or TRBD2 (5 bases each). The V gene lost 4 bases and the J gene lost 5 bases, with 14 bases spanning the gap. Germline V gene lookup returns CDR1 SGHRS and CDR2 YFSETQ. This CDR3 is built from 14 residues. The chain's CDR3 is CASSPLGVIDTQYF. CDR3 nucleotide sequence: TGCGCCAGCAGCCCCTTGGGGGTGATAGATACGCAGTATTTT. Full variable domain (missing parts from reference TRBV5-1 and TRBJ2-3): KAGVTQTPRYLIKTRGQQVTLSCSPISGHRSVSWYQQTPGQGLQFLFEYFSETQRNKGNFPGRFSGRQFSNSRSEMNVSTLELGDSALYLCASSPLGVIDTQYFGPGTRLTVL.

V is TRBV4-3 and J is TRBJ2-5; TRBD1 matches at 10 bases. With V trimmed by 0 bases and J by 9 bases, 4 bases remained unmatched. Per germline, CDR1 LGHNA and CDR2 YSLEER. The CDR3 sequence is 14 residues long. As DNA, the CDR3 is TGCGCCAGCAGCCAAGAGGGGACAGGGGTGGCCCAGTACTTC. Translating gives CASSQEGTGVAQYF.

The V gene is TRBV7-2, the J gene TRBJ2-5; 7 bases map to TRBD2. The J segment lost 5 bases and the V segment lost 5 bases, leaving 14 bases of the junction unmatched. The germline gives CDR1 SGHTA, CDR2 FQGNSA. The CDR3 spans 16 residues. The CDR3 bases are TGTGCCAGCAGCCCAAGCGGAGCGGGGCGGCGCGAGACCCAGTACTTC. Protein sequence: CASSPSGAGRRETQYF.